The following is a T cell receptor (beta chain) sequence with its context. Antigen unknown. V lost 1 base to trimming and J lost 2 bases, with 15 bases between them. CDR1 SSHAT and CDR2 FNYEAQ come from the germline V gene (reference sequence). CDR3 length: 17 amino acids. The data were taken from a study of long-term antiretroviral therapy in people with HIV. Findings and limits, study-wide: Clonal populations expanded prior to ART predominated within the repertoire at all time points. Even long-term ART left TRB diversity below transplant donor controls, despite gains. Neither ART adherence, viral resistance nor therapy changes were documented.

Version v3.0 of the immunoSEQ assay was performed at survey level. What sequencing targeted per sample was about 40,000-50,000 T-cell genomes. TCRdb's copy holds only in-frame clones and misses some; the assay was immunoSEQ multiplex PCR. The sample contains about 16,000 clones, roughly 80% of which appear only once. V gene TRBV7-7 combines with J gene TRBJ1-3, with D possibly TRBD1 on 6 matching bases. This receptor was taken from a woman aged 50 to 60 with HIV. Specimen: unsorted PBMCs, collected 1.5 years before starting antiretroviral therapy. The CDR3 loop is CASSLGAGEGAGNTIYF. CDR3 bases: TGTGCCAGCAGCTTAGGGGCAGGGGAAGGCGCTGGAAACACCATATATTTT.